Here is one T cell receptor beta chain with its context. Its cognate antigen is unknown. Libraries for TCR beta were made by quantitative 5'-RACE with molecular barcodes. One entry per CDR3 protein results from TCRdb running MiXCR on the 5' RACE reads. The sample yields 250,000 to 400,000 distinct CDR3 sequences, 11% seen once. The entry originates in a study of CD8 T cells in ankylosing spondylitis. Study conclusions and caveats: There was reportedly significant enrichment of clones that were disease-linked in matched ankylosing spondylitis synovial fluid. Characteristic, it appeared, of ankylosing spondylitis blood was a TCR beta motif of eight highly homologous variants.

Germline values: CDR1 SGHRS, CDR2 YFSETQ. This CDR3 comprises 15 residues. V lost 0 bases, J lost 7 bases, and 16 bases lay in between. Material: blood, either unsorted or a sorted T cell fraction (not recorded which). The chain couples TRBV5-1 to TRBJ2-5; D possibly corresponds to TRBD1 (6 bases). The sequence was collected from a female donor with ankylosing spondylitis or in good health (not recorded which). The CDR3 sequence: CASSLETTGSGTQYF. CDR3 in DNA: TGCGCCAGCAGCTTGGAGACGACAGGTAGTGGGACCCAGTACTTC.